The source of this T cell receptor beta chain is a study of blood T cell repertoires in COVID-19. Study details: COVID-19 samples, acute and convalescent, were from the United States, Italy and Spain. PBMCs, B-cell-depleted T cells, or T cells were the source of the cDNA or gDNA that made up the material.

This CDR3 is 15 amino acids long. CDR1 is SEHNR and CDR2 is FQNEAQ in the germline V gene (reference sequence). The germline V and J ends were trimmed by 4 bases and 1 base, with 14 bases remaining between them. As handled by the study authors: Estimation of nucleated cell counts relied on the amplification of reference gene primers. Profiling relied on immunoSEQ multiplex PCR, and the TCRdb table lists in-frame clones only, not all of them. That table gives V, J and clone size, and the DNA gave D and trimming. The data show tens of thousands of clones, with around 80% seen just once and roughly 7.7% held by the top ten. This clone has only a few counts.

The V call is TRBV7-9, the J call TRBJ2-7; maybe TRBD1 (6 bases). Material for sequencing was peripheral blood. This receptor was obtained from a woman older than 75 with acute or convalescent COVID-19. CDR3 residues: CASSSGTFSSYEQYF. The CDR3 coding sequence is TGTGCCAGCAGCTCCGGGACATTCTCTTCCTACGAGCAGTACTTC.